The table lists the clone carrying this T cell receptor (beta chain) with a few counts. The antigen remains unidentified. The time point was: persistent/refractory GD, antithyroid drugs over 5 years with positive TRAb. PBMCs provided the RNA from which the TCR library was made. The collection involved drawing 7.5 to 9.5 milliliters of peripheral blood into EDTA tubes. The data are from a study of regulatory T cells in long-lasting Graves disease. iRepertoire HTBI primers and Arm-PCR of CDR3 regions built TCR beta libraries. TCRdb re-called the multiplex PCR reads through MiXCR, storing one row per CDR3 protein. Here the sample spans about 430,000 distinct CDR3 sequences, about 21% being singletons. Findings and limits, study-wide: Favored gene segments in persistent disease were TRBV28, TRBJ1-2 and TRBJ2-5.

Germline loops: CDR1 MNHEY, CDR2 SVGAGI. CDR3 length equals 16 residues. V lost 0 bases to trimming and J lost 4 bases, with 13 bases between them. This sequence originates from a female donor with Graves disease. The gene calls are TRBV6-5 and TRBJ1-3; D might be TRBD1 (6 bases). The input for sequencing was peripheral blood mononuclear cells (PBMCs), taken when the disease was refractory, from a patient treated with antithyroid drugs. This chain's CDR3 is CASSYSNRVIGNTIYF. The DNA of the CDR3 is TGTGCCAGCAGTTACTCTAACAGGGTAATAGGAAACACCATATATTTT.